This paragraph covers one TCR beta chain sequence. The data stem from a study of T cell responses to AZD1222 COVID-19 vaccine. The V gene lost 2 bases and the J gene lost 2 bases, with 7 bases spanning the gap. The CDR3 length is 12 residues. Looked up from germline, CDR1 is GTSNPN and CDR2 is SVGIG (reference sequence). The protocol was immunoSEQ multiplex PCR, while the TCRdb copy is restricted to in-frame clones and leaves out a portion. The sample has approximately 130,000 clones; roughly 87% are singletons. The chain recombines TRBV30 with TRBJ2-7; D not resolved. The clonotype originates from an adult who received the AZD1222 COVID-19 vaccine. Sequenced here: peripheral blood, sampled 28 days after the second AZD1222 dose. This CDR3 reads CAWSLFTYEQYF. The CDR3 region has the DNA TGTGCCTGGAGTCTATTTACCTACGAGCAGTACTTC.